This T cell receptor (beta chain) was obtained from a study of blood T cell repertoires in COVID-19. The germline V gene encodes CDR1 SQVTM and CDR2 ANQGSEA. The CDR3 runs 14 residues. V lost 3 bases, J lost 0 bases, and 2 bases stayed unmatched. The table came from immunoSEQ multiplex PCR; TCRdb's copy has only in-frame clones and leaves some out. This sample has around 180,000 clones; over 80% occur once, and the top ten carry under 5.5%. The chain employs TRBV29-1 and TRBJ1-3, with TRBD1 matching 7 bases. This clonotype was sampled from a woman aged 30 to 39 with acute or convalescent COVID-19. Specimen: peripheral blood. In DNA form, the CDR3 reads TGCAGCGTTGAGGGACAGATCTCTGGAAACACCATATATTTT. Translated, it gives CSVEGQISGNTIYF.